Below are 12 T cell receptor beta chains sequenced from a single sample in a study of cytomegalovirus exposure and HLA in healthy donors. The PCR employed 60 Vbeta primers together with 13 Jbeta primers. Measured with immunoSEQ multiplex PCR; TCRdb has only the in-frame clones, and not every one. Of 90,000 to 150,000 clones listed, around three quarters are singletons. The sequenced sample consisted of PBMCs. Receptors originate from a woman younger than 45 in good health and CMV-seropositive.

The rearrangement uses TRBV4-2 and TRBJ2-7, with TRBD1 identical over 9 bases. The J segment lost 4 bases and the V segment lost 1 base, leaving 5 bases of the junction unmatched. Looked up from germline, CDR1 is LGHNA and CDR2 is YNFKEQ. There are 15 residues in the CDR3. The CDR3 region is CASSQAGTGRYEQYF. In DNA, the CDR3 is TGTGCCAGCAGCCAAGCCGGGACAGGGCGGTACGAGCAGTACTTC.

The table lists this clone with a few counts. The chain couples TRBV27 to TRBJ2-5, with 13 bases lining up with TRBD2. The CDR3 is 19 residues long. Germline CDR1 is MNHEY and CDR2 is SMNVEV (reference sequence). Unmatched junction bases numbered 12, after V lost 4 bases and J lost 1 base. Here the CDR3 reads CASSSLPGTSGVTQETQYF. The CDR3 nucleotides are TGTGCCAGCAGTTCGCTTCCCGGGACTAGCGGGGTCACCCAAGAGACCCAGTACTTC.

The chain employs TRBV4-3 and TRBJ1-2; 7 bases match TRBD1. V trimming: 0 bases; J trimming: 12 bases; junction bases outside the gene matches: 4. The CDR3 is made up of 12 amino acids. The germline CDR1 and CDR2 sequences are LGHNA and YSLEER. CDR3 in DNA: TGCGCCAGCAGCCAAGAGCAGGGGGTGCACACCTTC. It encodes CASSQEQGVHTF.

The CDR3 DNA sequence: TGTGCCAGCAGTGCCCAAGGGGGAGGGGGCACAGATACGCAGTATTTT. Translation gives CASSAQGGGGTDTQYF. This chain joins TRBV5-4 and TRBJ2-3; D may be TRBD2 (7 bases). The CDR3 spans 16 residues. Germline V gene lookup returns CDR1 SGHNT and CDR2 YYREEE (reference sequence). Deletions cut 5 bases from V and 1 base from J, with 17 bases between.

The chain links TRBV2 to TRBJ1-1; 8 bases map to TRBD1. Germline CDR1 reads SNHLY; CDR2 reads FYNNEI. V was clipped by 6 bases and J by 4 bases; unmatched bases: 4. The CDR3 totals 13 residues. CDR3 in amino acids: CASRNRGFTEAFF. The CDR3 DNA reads TGTGCCAGCAGGAACAGGGGGTTCACTGAAGCTTTCTTT.

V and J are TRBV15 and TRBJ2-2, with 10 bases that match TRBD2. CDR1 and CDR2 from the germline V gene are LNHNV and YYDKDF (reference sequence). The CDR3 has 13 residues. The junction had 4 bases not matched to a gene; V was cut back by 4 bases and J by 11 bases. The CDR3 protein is CATSIIAGGELFF. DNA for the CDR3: TGTGCCACCAGCATTATAGCGGGGGGAGAGCTGTTTTTT. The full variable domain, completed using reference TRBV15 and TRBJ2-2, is DAMVIQNPRYQVTQFGKPVTLSCSQTLNHNVMYWYQQKSSQAPKLLFHYYDKDFNNEADTPDNFQSRRPNTSFCFLDIRSPGLGDTAMYLCATSIIAGGELFFGEGSRLTVL.

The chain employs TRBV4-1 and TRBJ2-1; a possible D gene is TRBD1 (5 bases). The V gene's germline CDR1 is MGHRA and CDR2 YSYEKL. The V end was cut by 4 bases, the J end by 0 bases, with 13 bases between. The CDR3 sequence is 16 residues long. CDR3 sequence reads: CASSPVGRSSYNEQFF. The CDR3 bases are TGCGCCAGCAGCCCTGTGGGGCGCAGCTCCTACAATGAGCAGTTCTTC.

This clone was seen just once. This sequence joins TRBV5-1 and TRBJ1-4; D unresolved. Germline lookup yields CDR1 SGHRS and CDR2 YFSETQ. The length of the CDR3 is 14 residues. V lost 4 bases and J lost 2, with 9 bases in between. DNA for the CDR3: TGCGCCAGCAGCGCGGTTGGCACTAATGAAAAACTGTTTTTT. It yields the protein CASSAVGTNEKLFF.

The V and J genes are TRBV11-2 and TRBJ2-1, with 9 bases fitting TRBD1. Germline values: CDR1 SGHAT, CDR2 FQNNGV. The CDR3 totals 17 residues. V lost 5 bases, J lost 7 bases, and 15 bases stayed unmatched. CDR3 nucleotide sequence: TGTGCCAGCAGCCCGCCAGTGGGACGGACAGGGGATAATGAGCAGTTCTTC. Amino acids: CASSPPVGRTGDNEQFF.

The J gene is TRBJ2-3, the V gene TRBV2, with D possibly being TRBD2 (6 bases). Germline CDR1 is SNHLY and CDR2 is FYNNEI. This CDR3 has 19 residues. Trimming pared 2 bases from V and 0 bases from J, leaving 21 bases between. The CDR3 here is CASSEPGGATQSSTDTQYF. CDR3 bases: TGTGCCAGCAGTGAACCGGGCGGGGCGACACAATCTAGCACAGATACGCAGTATTTT.

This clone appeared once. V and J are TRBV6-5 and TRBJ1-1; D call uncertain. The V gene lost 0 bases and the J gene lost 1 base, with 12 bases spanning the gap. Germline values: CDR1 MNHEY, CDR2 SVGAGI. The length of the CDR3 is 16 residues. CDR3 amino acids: CASSYSDTGKNTEAFF. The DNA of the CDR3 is TGTGCCAGCAGTTACTCGGATACGGGGAAGAACACTGAAGCTTTCTTT.

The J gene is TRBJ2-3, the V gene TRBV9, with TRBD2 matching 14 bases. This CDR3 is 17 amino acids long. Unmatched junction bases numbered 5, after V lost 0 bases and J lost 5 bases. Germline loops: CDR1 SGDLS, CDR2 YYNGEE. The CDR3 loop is CASSVEVTSGGEDTQYF. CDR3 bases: TGTGCCAGCAGCGTAGAGGTGACTAGCGGGGGGGAAGATACGCAGTATTTT.